This section outlines one TCR beta chain sequence together with its context. Its target antigen remains unknown. Base qualities were left out, and no much larger clone turns up one base away. This was a case-control study nested in a cohort of healthcare workers in London, UK, who had nasopharyngeal swab PCR tests and blood samples taken every week. Between 23 and 31 March 2020, the week of the UK lockdown, healthcare workers were enrolled and then followed up weekly for as long as 16 weeks. These data belong to a study of early T cells in non-severe SARS-CoV-2 infection (dated by TCRdb to 2020 to 2022). Regarding the study in general: Bulk RNA from unsorted whole blood was used for TCR sequencing, so alpha and beta chains could not be paired. What the study reported, not specific to this receptor: VDJdb matching was skewed toward anti-spike CD8 responses and likely underestimated virus-specific expansions, missing private and CD4 specificities.

The library was built by means of 5' RACE. Reads for this sample came from a NextSeq 500. Unique molecular identifiers were attached to individual cDNA molecules in the TCR library protocol so that sequencing error and PCR bias could be corrected. TCR alpha and beta chains were both sequenced, and the abundances of alpha and beta sequences in each sample were closely correlated with each other. Under the source paper's analysis protocol: V gene, J gene and CDR3 annotation of TCR sequences was performed with Decombinator V4. Expanded TCRs were defined as changing significantly between any two time points under a Poisson model with p below 0.0001. TCR abundances were normalised to the total number of TCRs sequenced in each sample and reported as counts per million. MAIT TCRs were defined by TRAV1-2 paired with TRAJ12, TRAJ20 or TRAJ33, and iNKT TCRs by TRAV10 paired with TRAJ18. VDJdb, accessed on 1 November 2021, was searched for TCRs annotated for CMV, EBV and SARS-CoV-2, and TCRs annotated for more than one antigen were excluded. In TCRdb, the public reads were trimmed at Q25 with fastp and aligned with MiXCR, with productive beta chains retained. Each CDR3 protein appears once, grouped with its most common genes and DNA. TCRdb's processing, not the authors' own work, is the source of the V and J calls. This sample gives 45,000 to 75,000 distinct CDR3 sequences in total; roughly 12% of them show up just once. The ten biggest clones cover around 4.9% of the sample.

As encoded in the germline V gene (reference sequence), CDR1 is LGHDT while CDR2 is YNNKEL. The germline V end is reduced by 2 bases and the J end by 3 bases; junction bases left unmatched: 3. Spanning cysteine to phenylalanine, the CDR3 consists of 15 amino acids. Kept here is only the CDR3 DNA, which spans 45 bases and is read in frame from base 1. The receptor was isolated from an adult who was a healthcare worker with PCR-confirmed SARS-CoV-2 infection or an uninfected control (not recorded which). The chain was built from TRBV3-1 and TRBJ2-1, with 8 junctional bases fitting TRBD2. Specimen: whole blood. The DNA sequence follows: TGTGCCAGCAGCCAACGGGGACTAGGCTACAATGAGCAGTTCTTC. Translated, this gives CASSQRGLGYNEQFF.